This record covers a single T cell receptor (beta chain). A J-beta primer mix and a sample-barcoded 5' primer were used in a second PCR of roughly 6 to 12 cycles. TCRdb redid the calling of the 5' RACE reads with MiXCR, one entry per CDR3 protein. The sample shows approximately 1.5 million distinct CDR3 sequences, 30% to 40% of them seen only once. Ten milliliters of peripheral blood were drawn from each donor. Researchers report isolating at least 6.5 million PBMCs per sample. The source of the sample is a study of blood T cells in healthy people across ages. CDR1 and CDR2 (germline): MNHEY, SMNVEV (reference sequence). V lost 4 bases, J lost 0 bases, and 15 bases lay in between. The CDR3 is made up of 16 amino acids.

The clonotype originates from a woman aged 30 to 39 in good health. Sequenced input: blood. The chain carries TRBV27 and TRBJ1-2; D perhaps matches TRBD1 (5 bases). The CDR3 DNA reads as TGTGCCAGCAGTTCCGGGACCGCACAATCTAACTATGGCTACACCTTC. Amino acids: CASSSGTAQSNYGYTF.